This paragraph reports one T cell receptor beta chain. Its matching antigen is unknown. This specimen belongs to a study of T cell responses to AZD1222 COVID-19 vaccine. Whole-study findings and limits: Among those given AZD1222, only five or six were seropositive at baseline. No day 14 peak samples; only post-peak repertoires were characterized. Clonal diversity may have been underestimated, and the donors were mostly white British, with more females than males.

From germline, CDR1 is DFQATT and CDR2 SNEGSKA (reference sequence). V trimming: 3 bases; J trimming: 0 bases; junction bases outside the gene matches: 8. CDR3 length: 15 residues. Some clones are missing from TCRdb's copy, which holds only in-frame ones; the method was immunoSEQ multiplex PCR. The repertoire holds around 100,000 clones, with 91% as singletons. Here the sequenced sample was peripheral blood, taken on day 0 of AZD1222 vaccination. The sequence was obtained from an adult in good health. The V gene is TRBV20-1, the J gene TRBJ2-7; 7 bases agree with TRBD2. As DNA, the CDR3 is TGCAGTGCTAGTGGGGTAGCGGGCGGCTCCTACGAGCAGTACTTC. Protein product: CSASGVAGGSYEQYF.